Listed below are T cell receptor beta chains from one sample, sequenced in a study of shared clonotypes between healthy human individuals. Libraries were prepared by immunoSEQ multiplex PCR; TCRdb keeps only in-frame clonotypes and omits some of them. The sample yields approximately 500,000 clones, 79% seen once. The sequenced material came from PBMCs. The receptor source for this set is a woman aged 40 to 55 in good health. Some clones in this sample may be carry-over from other donors' samples. The CDR3 runs from the conserved cysteine through the conserved F or W. The D gene is left open where the match is weak. Clone size appears in some rows only: once, few, many, or a class for an expanded clone.

d_gene,abundance,j_gene,v_gene,CDR3aa,CDR3nt
TRBD1,NA,TRBJ1-2,TRBV5-1,CASSERPGQGANGYTF,TGCGCCAGCAGCGAGAGACCGGGACAGGGGGCCAACGGCTACACCTTC
NA,NA,TRBJ1-2,TRBV28,CASSFGRLHYGYTF,TGTGCCAGCAGTTTTGGCAGGTTGCACTATGGCTACACCTTC
TRBD2,NA,TRBJ2-2,TRBV2,CASNSGANTGELFF,TGTGCCAGCAATAGCGGGGCGAACACCGGGGAGCTGTTTTTT
NA,NA,TRBJ1-4,TRBV28,CASSFTGQPNEKLFF,TGTGCCAGCAGTTTCACCGGACAGCCCAATGAAAAACTGTTTTTT
TRBD1,NA,TRBJ1-4,TRBV28,CASSLEGAGDEKLFF,TGTGCCAGCAGCTTGGAGGGGGCAGGTGATGAAAAACTGTTTTTT
TRBD1,NA,TRBJ1-2,TRBV6-5,CASSYRGPPEYGYTF,TGTGCCAGCAGTTACAGGGGGCCCCCGGAGTATGGCTACACCTTC
NA,NA,TRBJ1-5,TRBV10-1,CASSESVGSPQHF,TGCGCCAGCAGTGAGTCGGTGGGTTCGCCCCAGCATTTT
NA,NA,TRBJ2-5,TRBV28,CASTSIPGLQYQETQYF,TGTGCCAGCACCTCCATCCCGGGACTCCAGTACCAAGAGACCCAGTACTTC
NA,NA,TRBJ2-1,TRBV18,CASSTGIEQFF,TGTGCCAGCTCAACCGGGATTGAGCAGTTCTTC
TRBD1,many,TRBJ1-2,TRBV30,CAWSAGQGAPIYGYTF,TGTGCCTGGAGTGCGGGACAGGGGGCTCCTATCTATGGCTACACCTTC
NA,NA,TRBJ1-2,TRBV19,CASSRTENYGYTF,TGTGCCAGTAGTAGGACGGAAAACTATGGCTACACCTTC
TRBD1,NA,TRBJ2-2,TRBV30,CAWETDREYTGELFF,TGTGCCTGGGAGACTGACAGGGAATACACCGGGGAGCTGTTTTTT
TRBD2,few,TRBJ2-3,TRBV15,CATSSGGGDTQYF,TGTGCCACCAGCAGCGGGGGGGGAGATACGCAGTATTTT
NA,NA,TRBJ2-3,TRBV9,CASSAQFGLDTQYF,TGTGCCAGCAGCGCCCAATTTGGGTTAGATACGCAGTATTTT
TRBD1,NA,TRBJ1-2,TRBV5-1,CASSLAGTGVIYGYTF,TGCGCCAGCAGCTTGGCCGGGACAGGGGTAATCTATGGCTACACCTTC
NA,many,TRBJ1-1,TRBV28,CASSWGSRSEAFF,TGTGCCAGCAGTTGGGGATCTCGATCTGAAGCTTTCTTT
TRBD1,NA,TRBJ1-6,TRBV4-1,CASSHPGQGASPLHF,TGCGCCAGCAGCCACCCGGGACAGGGGGCATCACCCCTCCACTTT
NA,few,TRBJ1-1,TRBV11-2,CASSLELNTEAFF,TGTGCCAGCAGCTTAGAACTGAACACTGAAGCTTTCTTT
NA,NA,TRBJ2-7,TRBV7-9,CASSATGVGLYEQYF,TGTGCCAGCAGCGCAACGGGAGTCGGTCTCTACGAGCAGTACTTC
TRBD1,NA,TRBJ1-1,TRBV30,CAWTGQVNTEAFF,TGTGCCTGGACCGGACAGGTGAACACTGAAGCTTTCTTT
NA,few,TRBJ1-4,TRBV28,CASSLGWQQETNEKLFF,TGTGCCAGCAGTTTAGGGTGGCAACAGGAGACTAATGAAAAACTGTTTTTT
TRBD1,NA,TRBJ2-7,TRBV7-3,CASSLKAPGGRSPYEQYF,TGTGCCAGCAGCTTAAAGGCTCCAGGGGGTAGGTCCCCATACGAGCAGTACTTC
TRBD1,few,TRBJ1-2,TRBV19,CASSTQGGQGYFNYGYTF,TGTGCCAGTAGTACCCAAGGGGGACAGGGGTACTTTAACTATGGCTACACCTTC
NA,NA,TRBJ1-4,TRBV15,CATSRDLGEKLFF,TGTGCCACCAGCAGAGATCTGGGGGAAAAACTGTTTTTT
TRBD2,NA,TRBJ2-3,TRBV18,CASSPRGTSSDTQYF,TGTGCCAGCTCACCAAGGGGGACTAGCAGTGATACGCAGTATTTT
TRBD2,NA,TRBJ2-6,TRBV4-1,CASSQGRASPSGANVLTF,TGCGCCAGCAGCCAGGGGAGGGCCTCCCCCTCTGGGGCCAACGTCCTGACTTTC
NA,NA,TRBJ1-1,TRBV5-6,CASSFQGTMDYTEAFF,TGTGCCAGCAGCTTTCAGGGGACAATGGATTACACTGAAGCTTTCTTT
NA,NA,TRBJ2-5,TRBV25-1,CANSEVQSSGETQYF,TGTGCCAACAGTGAAGTTCAGAGTAGTGGGGAGACCCAGTACTTC
NA,NA,TRBJ2-2,TRBV9,CASTFMGAGELFF,TGTGCCAGCACGTTCATGGGGGCCGGGGAGCTGTTTTTT
TRBD1,NA,TRBJ1-2,TRBV28,CASRGQGAPLNYGYTF,TGTGCCAGCAGGGGACAGGGGGCGCCGCTCAACTATGGCTACACCTTC
TRBD1,NA,TRBJ2-2,TRBV5-1,CASRFDDRVRGELFF,TGCGCCAGCAGGTTTGATGACAGGGTTCGCGGGGAGCTGTTTTTT
NA,NA,TRBJ2-7,TRBV29-1,CSFLKSGSVEQYF,TGCAGCTTTCTGAAATCAGGGAGCGTCGAGCAGTACTTC
NA,NA,TRBJ1-1,TRBV28,CASSSRDTNTEAFF,TGTGCCAGCAGTTCCCGGGACACAAACACTGAAGCTTTCTTT
TRBD2,NA,TRBJ2-1,TRBV30,CAWSGRLAGAYEQFF,TGTGCCTGGAGTGGGAGACTAGCGGGAGCTTATGAGCAGTTCTTC
NA,NA,TRBJ2-2,TRBV19,CASSIVYRVDTGELFF,TGTGCCAGTAGTATAGTTTATCGGGTTGACACCGGGGAGCTGTTTTTT
NA,NA,TRBJ2-2,TRBV25-1,CASSDWESNTGELFF,TGTGCCAGCAGTGACTGGGAGTCGAACACCGGGGAGCTGTTTTTT
TRBD2,NA,TRBJ2-1,TRBV30,CAWSAPAGGSYNEQFF,TGTGCCTGGAGTGCCCCAGCGGGAGGGAGCTACAATGAGCAGTTCTTC
NA,many,TRBJ1-1,TRBV7-3,CASSRGTNTEAFF,TGTGCCAGCAGCCGAGGGACGAACACTGAAGCTTTCTTT
NA,NA,TRBJ2-3,TRBV7-2,CASSLALSDTQYF,TGTGCCAGCAGCTTAGCGCTGTCAGATACGCAGTATTTT
TRBD2,NA,TRBJ2-4,TRBV18,CASSPGQRGNIQYF,TGTGCCAGCTCACCAGGGCAGCGGGGAAACATTCAGTACTTC
NA,NA,TRBJ2-5,TRBV5-5,CASSSAGETQYF,TGTGCCAGCAGCTCGGCCGGGGAGACCCAGTACTTC
NA,NA,TRBJ1-5,TRBV6-5,CASRPWYRANQPQHF,TGTGCCAGCAGACCCTGGTACAGGGCCAATCAGCCCCAGCATTTT
TRBD2,NA,TRBJ2-7,TRBV4-1,CASSQSALAGTYEQYF,TGCGCCAGCAGCCAATCCGCACTAGCGGGAACCTACGAGCAGTACTTC
NA,NA,TRBJ2-5,TRBV29-1,CSVVVGLQETQYF,TGCAGCGTTGTTGTCGGCCTGCAAGAGACCCAGTACTTC
NA,once,TRBJ1-5,TRBV19,CASSPRTVQSNQPQHF,TGTGCCAGTAGTCCCCGGACAGTGCAAAGCAATCAGCCCCAGCATTTT
TRBD1,NA,TRBJ2-7,TRBV10-3,CASRGYGTGGYEQYF,TGTGCCAGTAGGGGCTATGGGACAGGGGGCTACGAGCAGTACTTC
NA,NA,TRBJ2-2,TRBV29-1,CSAYRDEGPGELFF,TGCAGCGCATACCGGGACGAAGGACCCGGGGAGCTGTTTTTT
TRBD1,NA,TRBJ2-2,TRBV6-1,CASSEDRGISGELFF,TGTGCCAGCAGTGAAGACAGGGGGATATCGGGGGAGCTGTTTTTT
NA,NA,TRBJ2-5,TRBV18,CASSPLRAETQYF,TGTGCCAGCTCACCACTTAGGGCGGAGACCCAGTACTTC
NA,NA,TRBJ2-7,TRBV21-1,CASSKVRTGGMEQYF,TGTGCCAGCAGCAAAGTTCGGACAGGGGGCATGGAGCAGTACTTC
NA,NA,TRBJ2-7,TRBV7-3,CASSPGGGPYEQYF,TGTGCCAGCAGCCCTGGAGGAGGTCCCTACGAGCAGTACTTC
NA,once,TRBJ2-7,TRBV28,CASSSPRQLSYEQYF,TGTGCCAGCAGTTCGCCCCGGCAGCTGTCCTACGAGCAGTACTTC
NA,once,TRBJ2-7,TRBV13,CASSSEGGEESYEQYF,TGTGCCAGCAGCTCAGAGGGGGGGGAGGAGTCCTACGAGCAGTACTTC